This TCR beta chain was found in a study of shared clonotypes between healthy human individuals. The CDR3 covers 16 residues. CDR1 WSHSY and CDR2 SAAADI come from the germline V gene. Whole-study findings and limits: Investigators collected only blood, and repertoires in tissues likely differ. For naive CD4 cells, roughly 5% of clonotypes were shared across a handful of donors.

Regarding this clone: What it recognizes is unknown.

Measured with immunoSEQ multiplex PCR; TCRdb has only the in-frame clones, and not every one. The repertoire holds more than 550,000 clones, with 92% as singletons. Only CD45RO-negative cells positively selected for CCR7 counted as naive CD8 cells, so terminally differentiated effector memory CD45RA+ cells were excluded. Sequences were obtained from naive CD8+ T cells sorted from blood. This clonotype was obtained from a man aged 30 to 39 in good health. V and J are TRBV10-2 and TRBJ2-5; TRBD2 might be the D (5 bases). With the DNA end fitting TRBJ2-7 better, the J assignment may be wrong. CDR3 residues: CASSEISGLYPYEQYF. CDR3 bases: TGCGCCAGCAGTGAGATTTCTGGACTTTATCCCTACGAGCAGTACTTC.